These T cell receptor beta chains were read from a single sample in a study of identical twins. MiXCR, applied by TCRdb to the 5' RACE reads, yields one record per CDR3 protein. The sample lists hundreds of thousands of distinct CDR3 sequences; over 9% were seen once. The data were also submitted as part of a second study, on yellow fever vaccine responses in identical twins.

Sequencing was carried out using PBMCs. The receptors derive from a woman aged 18-30 years in good health. Both conserved end residues are part of each CDR3. The order of the fields is V gene, D gene, J gene, clone size, CDR3 DNA, CDR3 protein. A D gene is named only where the DNA matches it firmly. Rows may omit the clone size; those that give it use once, few, many or a size class.

TRBV18	TRBD1	TRBJ1-1	NA	TGTGCCAGCCATGGACAGGCGATGAACATGAACACTGAAGCTTTCTTT	CASHGQAMNMNTEAFF
TRBV29-1	NA	TRBJ2-3	many	TGCAGCGTACAGCCCTCAGCTGTCCATTCAGATACGCAGTATTTT	CSVQPSAVHSDTQYF
TRBV5-1	TRBD1	TRBJ2-1	few	TGCGCCAGCAGCTTGCAGGGACAGGCCCACAATGAGCAGTTCTTC	CASSLQGQAHNEQFF
TRBV5-1	TRBD2	TRBJ2-1	few	TGCGCCAGCAGCTCCTCGACTAGCGGGGGGCCCCGAGAGCAGTTCTTC	CASSSSTSGGPREQFF
TRBV15	TRBD1	TRBJ2-5	NA	TGTGCTAAAGGACAGGGGAGTCGAGAGACCCAGTACTTC	CAKGQGSRETQYF
TRBV7-2	TRBD2	TRBJ2-3	few	TGTGCCAGCAGCTTAGTGGCTAGCGGGACTAGCACAGATACGCAGTATTTT	CASSLVASGTSTDTQYF
TRBV5-1	TRBD1	TRBJ1-2	few	TGCGCCAGCAGCTCGCGACAGGGGCCTACTGATGGCTACACCTTC	CASSSRQGPTDGYTF
TRBV5-1	TRBD2	TRBJ2-1	NA	TGCGCCAGCAGCTTGGTAGCTAGCGGGAGGTCCTACAATGAGCAGTTCTTC	CASSLVASGRSYNEQFF
TRBV7-3	TRBD2	TRBJ2-1	NA	TGTGCCAGCAGCCCCCGGACTAGCGAGTACAATGAGCAGTTCTTC	CASSPRTSEYNEQFF
TRBV20-1	NA	TRBJ1-5	few	TGCAGTGCTAGTGGGATTACATTTTATAGCAATCAGCCCCAGCATTTT	CSASGITFYSNQPQHF
TRBV5-6	NA	TRBJ1-1	NA	TGTGCCAGCAGCTTGCAAGGGGGTTGGACTGAAGCTTTCTTT	CASSLQGGWTEAFF
TRBV24-1	TRBD1	TRBJ2-1	NA	TGTGCCACCCAGGGACAGGGGGCAGAAGAGCAGTTCTTC	CATQGQGAEEQFF
TRBV20-1	NA	TRBJ2-2	many	TGCAGTGCTAGAGCCGCTGGAATCGCGAACACCGGGGAGCTGTTTTTT	CSARAAGIANTGELFF
TRBV10-3	NA	TRBJ2-7	many	TGTGCCATCAGTGACGGGACGTACGAGCAGTACTTC	CAISDGTYEQYF
TRBV5-1	TRBD2	TRBJ2-3	few	TGCGCCAGCAGCTCCGGGACTACCGCAGATACGCAGTATTTT	CASSSGTTADTQYF
TRBV7-9	TRBD1	TRBJ1-2	NA	TGTGCCAGCAGCCCTTACGGGACAGCCTATGGCTACACCTTC	CASSPYGTAYGYTF
TRBV24-1	TRBD1	TRBJ2-1	NA	TGTGCCACCAGTGATCGGGACAGGGCATACAATGAGCAGTTCTTC	CATSDRDRAYNEQFF
TRBV24-1	NA	TRBJ2-4	many	TGTGCCACCAGTGAGGCCGAATTGGGCATTCAGTACTTC	CATSEAELGIQYF
TRBV6-6	NA	TRBJ1-2	few	TGTGCCAGCAGTTACTCACAGGGAGGGAACTCCTTC	CASSYSQGGNSF
TRBV7-9	NA	TRBJ2-1	few	TGTGCCAGCAGCATCTACCCCGGGACGGAGCTTTTCTTC	CASSIYPGTELFF
TRBV11-2	NA	TRBJ2-7	NA	TGTGCCAGCAGCACCGTGACGCCGAGCTCCTACGAGCAGTACTTC	CASSTVTPSSYEQYF
TRBV12-3/TRBV12-4	NA	TRBJ2-2	many	TGTGCCAGCAGGCTCGGCGGGGAGCTGTTTTTT	CASRLGGELFF
TRBV28	NA	TRBJ2-5	NA	TGTGCCAGCAGCCGTACCAGGGCAGGGGAAGAGACCCAGTACTTC	CASSRTRAGEETQYF
TRBV4-1	NA	TRBJ1-2	few	TGCGCCAGCAGCCCGCACTCTGGCGGCAAGAGCTATGGCTACACCTTC	CASSPHSGGKSYGYTF
TRBV12-5	TRBD2	TRBJ2-5	NA	TGTGCTAGTGGCATCGGACTAGCGGGGGGGTACCAAGAGACCCAGTACTTC	CASGIGLAGGYQETQYF
TRBV24-1	NA	TRBJ2-7	many	TGTGCCACCACCTCCCCGGAGGGCCGTTCCTACGAGCAGTACTTC	CATTSPEGRSYEQYF
TRBV7-2	TRBD1	TRBJ2-2	few	TGTGCCAGCAGCTTTGAAGACAGGGGGGCCGGGGAGCTGTTTTTT	CASSFEDRGAGELFF
TRBV7-2	TRBD2	TRBJ2-5	few	TGTGCCAGCAGCTTTAAGGGGAGGGGAGAGACCCAGTACTTC	CASSFKGRGETQYF
TRBV5-1	TRBD1	TRBJ2-1	few	TGCGCCAGCAGCTTTTCAGGGGGCGCAATGGATGAGCAGTTCTTC	CASSFSGGAMDEQFF
TRBV20-1	NA	TRBJ2-5	once	TGCAGTGCTCTGAGGGGAGCCCGGGGAGGAGAGACCCAGTACTTC	CSALRGARGGETQYF
TRBV20-1	NA	TRBJ2-2	few	TGCAGTGCTTTTGACCGGTCCGGCGGCACCGGGGAGCTGTTTTTT	CSAFDRSGGTGELFF
TRBV6-1	TRBD2	TRBJ2-5	few	TGTGCCAGCAGTGATACACTAGCGGGGGGCCAAGAGACCCAGTACTTC	CASSDTLAGGQETQYF
TRBV12-3/TRBV12-4	NA	TRBJ2-1	few	TGTGCCAGCGGGCAGGGAAGGGTCAATGAGCAGTTCTTC	CASGQGRVNEQFF
TRBV20-1	NA	TRBJ2-1	NA	TGCAGTGCTCAGAAAGTCGATGAGCAGTTCTTC	CSAQKVDEQFF
TRBV7-2	TRBD2	TRBJ2-7	NA	TGTGCCAGCAGCAACACCGGGGGAGGGGCTCCGTACTTC	CASSNTGGGAPYF
TRBV3-1	TRBD2	TRBJ2-3	few	TGTGCCAGCAGCCAAGTGGGGACTAATCCAGATACGCAGTATTTT	CASSQVGTNPDTQYF
TRBV29-1	NA	TRBJ2-1	NA	TGCAGCGTTGATAACAGGGGACTTTACAATGAGCAGTTCTTC	CSVDNRGLYNEQFF
TRBV28	TRBD2	TRBJ2-7	many	TGTGCCAGCAGTTTCAGTACTAGCGGGAGTTACGAGCAGTACTTC	CASSFSTSGSYEQYF
TRBV6-1	NA	TRBJ1-2	few	TGTGCCAGCAGTCGGGACGGTGCCCCAGGCGGCACCTTC	CASSRDGAPGGTF
TRBV12-3/TRBV12-4	TRBD1	TRBJ1-6	many	TGTGCCAGCAGTAGGGACAGTTTTAATTCACCCCTCCACTTT	CASSRDSFNSPLHF
TRBV10-3	TRBD2	TRBJ2-1	many	TGTGCCATCAGTGAGGGACTAGCAGACTACAATGAGCAGTTCTTC	CAISEGLADYNEQFF
TRBV12-3/TRBV12-4	TRBD2	TRBJ2-7	many	TGTGCCAGCAGTTTGAAGCTAGCGGGATCAGGCTACGAGCAGTACTTC	CASSLKLAGSGYEQYF